These T cell receptor beta chains were read from a single sample in a study of cytomegalovirus exposure and HLA in healthy donors. The repertoire was sequenced with immunoSEQ multiplex PCR; TCRdb's copy has only in-frame clones and lacks some. Seen here are 200,000 or so clones, 76% observed once, and the top ten hold 0.63%. The specimen sequenced was PBMCs. The receptors originated from a man younger than 35 in good health and CMV-seronegative. The CDR3 runs from the conserved cysteine through the conserved F or W. A D gene is named only where the DNA matches it firmly. The size field is filled for only some rows; it gives once, few, many or a size class.

clone_size	v_call	d_call	j_call	cdr3_nt	cdr3_aa
-	TRBV7-9	TRBD1	TRBJ2-2	TGTGCCAGCAGCTCGAGACAGGGTAGCACCGGGGAGCTGTTTTTT	CASSSRQGSTGELFF
-	TRBV2	-	TRBJ2-7	TGTGCCAGCAGTGGCGGCCTTAGCTCCTACGAGCAGTACTTC	CASSGGLSSYEQYF
-	TRBV27	-	TRBJ1-1	TGTGCCAGCAGTTCCCGGGAACGGAGCCACACTGAAGCTTTCTTT	CASSSRERSHTEAFF
-	TRBV11-2	-	TRBJ2-7	TGTGCCAGCAGCTTAGTGGGTAGCGGAGACTACGAGCAGTACTTC	CASSLVGSGDYEQYF
-	TRBV27	-	TRBJ2-1	TGTGCCAGCAGTCCGAGACTAGTAAGTGAGCAGTTCTTC	CASSPRLVSEQFF
-	TRBV5-1	TRBD2	TRBJ2-1	TGCGCCAGCAGCTTGGTAGCGGGACTCTACAATGAGCAGTTCTTC	CASSLVAGLYNEQFF
-	TRBV5-6	TRBD1	TRBJ2-1	TGTGCCAGCAGCCCTGGGACAGACTACAATGAGCAGTTCTTC	CASSPGTDYNEQFF
-	TRBV28	TRBD1	TRBJ1-2	TGTGCCAGCAGTGTGACAGGGGGTAAAGGGGGCTACACCTTC	CASSVTGGKGGYTF
-	TRBV6-4	-	TRBJ2-2	TGTGCCAGCAGTGACGGGACTAACACCGGGGAGCTGTTTTTT	CASSDGTNTGELFF
once	TRBV27	TRBD1	TRBJ1-2	TGTGCCAGTACAGGGGATGGGAACTATGGCTACACCTTC	CASTGDGNYGYTF
-	TRBV19	TRBD1	TRBJ1-1	TGTGCCAGTAGTATAGGTAGGGGGCATTTATGGACTGAAGCTTTCTTT	CASSIGRGHLWTEAFF
once	TRBV5-1	TRBD2	TRBJ2-1	TGCGCCAGCAGCCTAAGCGGGAGGCCCAACAATGAGCAGTTCTTC	CASSLSGRPNNEQFF
-	TRBV4-1	TRBD1	TRBJ2-3	TGCGCCAGCAGCCGTACTGCCGGGACAGGGATATCAGATACGCAGTATTTT	CASSRTAGTGISDTQYF
once	TRBV9	TRBD1	TRBJ1-2	TGTGCCAGCAGCGCCTACAGGGGAAACTATGGCTACACCTTC	CASSAYRGNYGYTF
-	TRBV2	TRBD2	TRBJ2-7	TGTGCCAGCCGACCATGGACTAGCGGGAGGCCCTCGTTTTACGAGCAGTACTTC	CASRPWTSGRPSFYEQYF
-	TRBV5-1	-	TRBJ1-1	TGCGCCAGCAGCTTGGTGGGCCTCAACACTGAAGCTTTCTTT	CASSLVGLNTEAFF
-	TRBV19	-	TRBJ1-2	TGTGCCAGTAGCGAAGCGGATGGCTACACCTTC	CASSEADGYTF
-	TRBV2	-	TRBJ2-1	TGTGCCAGTAGGCGGGCTAGCGATGCCAATGAACAGTTCTTC	CASRRASDANEQFF
-	TRBV6-1	TRBD1	TRBJ1-1	TGTGCCAGCAGCAACCCCGGGACAGGAGAAGAAGCTTTCTTT	CASSNPGTGEEAFF
-	TRBV4-1	TRBD1	TRBJ1-2	TGCGCCAGCAGCCCAGACAGGGTTCGGGAGGGCTACACCTTC	CASSPDRVREGYTF
-	TRBV30	-	TRBJ2-5	TGTGCCTGGACTAGGGGACAAGAGACCCAGTACTTC	CAWTRGQETQYF
-	TRBV28	-	TRBJ2-3	TGTGCCAGCAGTTTAGTTCCCGCGTCAACAGATACGCAGTATTTT	CASSLVPASTDTQYF
few	TRBV5-1	-	TRBJ1-2	TGCGCCAGCAGCTGGGACCTAGGGGGGGCGCTCTATGGCTACACCTTC	CASSWDLGGALYGYTF
-	TRBV15	TRBD1	TRBJ1-2	TGTGCCACCAGCAGAGGAAGGACAGGGGGCATCGGTGGCTACACCTTC	CATSRGRTGGIGGYTF
-	TRBV2	-	TRBJ2-1	TGTGCCAGCAGTGTCGGGGGAACCTACAATGAGCAGTTCTTC	CASSVGGTYNEQFF
-	TRBV7-9	TRBD1	TRBJ1-4	TGTGCCAGCAGTTTCGGACAGGGTGTCGATGAAAAACTGTTTTTT	CASSFGQGVDEKLFF
-	TRBV27	-	TRBJ1-1	TGTGCCAGCAGTTTAAGTGTGGGGCATGGTGAAGCTTTCTTT	CASSLSVGHGEAFF
-	TRBV5-1	TRBD2	TRBJ2-1	TGCGCCAGCAGCTCCCAGGGAGCGGGAGCCTACAATGAGCAGTTCTTC	CASSSQGAGAYNEQFF
-	TRBV27	TRBD1	TRBJ2-7	TGTGCCAGCAGCCCCTTGGGGGACAGATCCTACGAGCAGTACTTC	CASSPLGDRSYEQYF
-	TRBV19	-	TRBJ1-2	TGTGCCAGTAGTATAGCAGGTATAAACTATGGCTACACCTTC	CASSIAGINYGYTF
-	TRBV2	-	TRBJ1-5	TGTGCCAGCAGTGGACCTGTACGGGGTCGGCAGCCCCAGCATTTT	CASSGPVRGRQPQHF
-	TRBV6-1	-	TRBJ2-3	TGTGCCAGCAGTGTGCAGCGTTCCACAGATACGCAGTATTTT	CASSVQRSTDTQYF
-	TRBV15	TRBD2	TRBJ2-7	TGTGCCACCAGGGAGTCGCGGGGGGTGTTGTACGAGCAGTACTTC	CATRESRGVLYEQYF
few	TRBV11-2	-	TRBJ1-2	TGTGCCAGCAGCTTACCAGGGAAGAATGGCTACACCTTC	CASSLPGKNGYTF
-	TRBV29-1	-	TRBJ2-6	TGCAGCGTTGAAGATCGGCGGGGGCCTCACTCTGGGGCCAACGTCCTGACTTTC	CSVEDRRGPHSGANVLTF
-	TRBV30	-	TRBJ2-5	TGTGCCTGGAGTGTAGGGGGAGAGACCCAGTACTTC	CAWSVGGETQYF
-	TRBV30	TRBD1	TRBJ2-7	TGTGCCTGGAGTTCCCTGGACAGGGGGCAACTAATAAGCTCCTACGAGCAGCACTTC	CAWSSLDRGQLISSYEQHF
-	TRBV27	-	TRBJ2-7	TGTGCCAGCAGTTTATCTCGCGGGCCGCCCTACGAGCAGTACTTC	CASSLSRGPPYEQYF
once	TRBV7-8	-	TRBJ1-1	TGTGCCAGCAGCTTTGACAGGAGGAACACTGAAGCTTTCTTT	CASSFDRRNTEAFF
-	TRBV29-1	-	TRBJ1-1	TGCAGCGTCTCGGGAATGGCAACTGAAGCTTTCTTT	CSVSGMATEAFF
-	TRBV27	-	TRBJ1-1	TGTGCCAGCAGTCCTACAGGGTCAGTTTATGACACTGAAGCTTTCTTT	CASSPTGSVYDTEAFF
-	TRBV7-9	-	TRBJ1-2	TGTGCCAGCAGCCCCTCTTATGGCTACACCTTC	CASSPSYGYTF
-	TRBV2	-	TRBJ1-5	TGTGCCAGCAGTGACTCAGGGTCCGATCAGCCCCAGCATTTT	CASSDSGSDQPQHF
-	TRBV28	-	TRBJ1-2	TGTGCCAGCAGTTTAAGCGGGGTCCATTATGGCTACACCTTC	CASSLSGVHYGYTF
-	TRBV4-1	TRBD2	TRBJ2-1	TGCGCCAGCAGCCCGGACCCTCTAGCGGGCCCCTACAATGAGCAGTTCTTC	CASSPDPLAGPYNEQFF
-	TRBV29-1	TRBD1	TRBJ1-1	TGCAGCGTCGGCCGGGACAGTATGAACACTGAAGCTTTCTTT	CSVGRDSMNTEAFF
-	TRBV6-5	-	TRBJ1-2	TGTGCCAGCAGTTACGGGGGGGCTACTAACTATGGCTACACCTTC	CASSYGGATNYGYTF
-	TRBV19	TRBD1	TRBJ2-7	TGTGCCAGTAGTTTCAATCAGGGGGCTTTCAACGAGCAGTACTTC	CASSFNQGAFNEQYF
-	TRBV27	-	TRBJ2-7	TGTGCCAGCAGCCGACGAAACAGGGATCTGCACGAGCAGTACTTC	CASSRRNRDLHEQYF
-	TRBV27	TRBD1	TRBJ2-3	TGTGCCAGCAGTTTTTACAGGGGAACAGATACGCAGTATTTT	CASSFYRGTDTQYF
-	TRBV2	TRBD1	TRBJ1-2	TGTGCCAGCCAACCAGGGGGGTCGGACTATGGCTACACCTTC	CASQPGGSDYGYTF
-	TRBV4-1	TRBD2	TRBJ2-7	TGCGCCAGCAGCCAAGCGAGCGGGAGGAGGGACGAGCAGTACTTC	CASSQASGRRDEQYF
-	TRBV5-4	TRBD1	TRBJ1-1	TGTGCCAGCAGCTCAGCAGGGGGTTCCACTGAAGCTTTCTTT	CASSSAGGSTEAFF
-	TRBV7-2	-	TRBJ1-1	TGTGCCAGCAGCTTCAGCAGCGGGAACACTGAAGCTTTCTTT	CASSFSSGNTEAFF
-	TRBV6-1	TRBD1	TRBJ2-1	TGTGCCAGCAGCGAAGACAGGGGATACCACAATGAGCAGTTCTTC	CASSEDRGYHNEQFF
-	TRBV12-5	TRBD1	TRBJ2-4	TGTGCTAGTGGTTTGGTACGGGACAGAAACATTCAGTACTTC	CASGLVRDRNIQYF
few	TRBV28	TRBD1	TRBJ1-2	TGTGCCAGTACTCCCCAGGGGGCGCAGGGCTATGGCTACACCTTC	CASTPQGAQGYGYTF
once	TRBV7-9	-	TRBJ1-1	TGTGCCAGCAGCTTAGCCCTGGGGCAGGCAAACACTGAAGCTTTCTTT	CASSLALGQANTEAFF
-	TRBV5-1	TRBD1	TRBJ1-1	TGCGCCAGCAGCTTGGGAGGGGGCCCAAAGCACACTGAAGCTTTCTTT	CASSLGGGPKHTEAFF